Detailed here is one T cell receptor beta chain. CDR3 length: 15 residues. In germline, CDR1 is SGHTA, CDR2 FQGNSA. With 0 bases clipped from V and 5 bases from J, the junction kept 5 bases outside the gene matches. The data are from a study of blood T cell repertoires in COVID-19. Study information: Samples representing acute and convalescent COVID-19 were sourced from the United States, Italy and Spain. The cDNA or gDNA used as material had been derived from T cells, B-cell-depleted T cells, or PBMCs.

Original processing methods: It was from reference gene primer amplification that nucleated cell counts were estimated. Clones were sequenced by immunoSEQ multiplex PCR, and TCRdb holds only the in-frame ones, with some missing. Clone size and V and J calls were adopted from that table, with D and trimming inferred from the DNA. The sample includes over 250,000 clones, about 68% of them seen just once. The clonotype originates from a woman of 80 years or more with acute or convalescent COVID-19. This chain connects TRBV7-2 to TRBJ2-5; the match to TRBD2 covers 8 bases. Sequences were obtained from peripheral blood. CDR3: CASSLAGASGETQYF. As DNA, the CDR3 is TGTGCCAGCAGCTTAGCAGGAGCTAGCGGGGAGACCCAGTACTTC.